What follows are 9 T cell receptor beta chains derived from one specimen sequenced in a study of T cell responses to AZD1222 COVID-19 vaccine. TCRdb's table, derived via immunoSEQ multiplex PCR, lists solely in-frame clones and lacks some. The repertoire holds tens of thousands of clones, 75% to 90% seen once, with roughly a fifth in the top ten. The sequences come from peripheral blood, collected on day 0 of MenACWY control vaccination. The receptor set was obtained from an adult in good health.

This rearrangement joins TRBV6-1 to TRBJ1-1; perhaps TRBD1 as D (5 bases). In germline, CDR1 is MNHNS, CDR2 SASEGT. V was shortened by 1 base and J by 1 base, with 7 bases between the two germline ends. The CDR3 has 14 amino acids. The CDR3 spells CASSEGGGNTEAFF. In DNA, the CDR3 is TGTGCCAGCAGTGAAGGCGGGGGGAACACTGAAGCTTTCTTT.

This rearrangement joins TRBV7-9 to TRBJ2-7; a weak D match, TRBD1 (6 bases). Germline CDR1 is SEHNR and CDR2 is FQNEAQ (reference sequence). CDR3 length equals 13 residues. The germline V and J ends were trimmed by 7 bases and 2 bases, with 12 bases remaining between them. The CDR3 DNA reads TGTGCCAGCACCTGGGACAAAACCTACGAGCAGTACTTC. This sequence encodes CASTWDKTYEQYF.

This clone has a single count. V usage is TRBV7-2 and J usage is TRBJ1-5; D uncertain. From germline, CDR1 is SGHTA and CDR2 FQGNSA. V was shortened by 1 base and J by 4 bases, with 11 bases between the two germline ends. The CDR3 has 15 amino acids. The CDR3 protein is CASSLEGYGNQPQHF. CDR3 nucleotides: TGTGCCAGCAGCTTAGAAGGGTATGGGAATCAGCCCCAGCATTTT. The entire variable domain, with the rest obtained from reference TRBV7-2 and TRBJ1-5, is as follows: GAGVSQSPSNKVTEKGKDVELRCDPISGHTALYWYRQSLGQGLEFLIYFQGNSAPDKSGLPSDRFSAERTGGSVSTLTIQRTQQEDSAVYLCASSLEGYGNQPQHFGDGTRLSIL.

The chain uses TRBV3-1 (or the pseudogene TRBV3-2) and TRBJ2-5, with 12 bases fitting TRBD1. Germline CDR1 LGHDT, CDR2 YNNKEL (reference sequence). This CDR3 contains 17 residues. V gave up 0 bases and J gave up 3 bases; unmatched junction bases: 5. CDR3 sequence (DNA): TGTGCCAGCAGCCAAGATCTAGGGACAGGGGGCAAAGAGACCCAGTACTTC. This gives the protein CASSQDLGTGGKETQYF.

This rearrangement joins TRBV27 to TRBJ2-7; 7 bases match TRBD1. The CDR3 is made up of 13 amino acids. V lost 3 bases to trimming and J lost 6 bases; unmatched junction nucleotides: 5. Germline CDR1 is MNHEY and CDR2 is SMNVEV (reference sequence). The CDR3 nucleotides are TGTGCCAGCAGTTTGACAGGGTCGGCCGAGCAGTACTTC. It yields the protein CASSLTGSAEQYF.

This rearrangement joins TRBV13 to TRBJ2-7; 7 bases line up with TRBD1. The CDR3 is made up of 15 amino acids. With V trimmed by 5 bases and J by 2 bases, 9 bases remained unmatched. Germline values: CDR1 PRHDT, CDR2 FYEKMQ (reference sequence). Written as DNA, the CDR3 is TGTGCCAGCAGCCTCCGGGACAGTCTGACCTACGAGCAGTACTTC. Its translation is CASSLRDSLTYEQYF.

The CDR3 nucleotides read TGTGCCAGTAGTGCACGGGACAGGGGGCCTAACTATGGCTACACCTTC. The encoded protein is CASSARDRGPNYGYTF. The V call is TRBV19, the J call TRBJ1-2, with 12 positions matching TRBD1. This CDR3 comprises 16 residues. Germline values: CDR1 LNHDA, CDR2 SQIVND (reference sequence). With V trimmed by 5 bases and J by 0 bases, 4 bases remained unmatched.

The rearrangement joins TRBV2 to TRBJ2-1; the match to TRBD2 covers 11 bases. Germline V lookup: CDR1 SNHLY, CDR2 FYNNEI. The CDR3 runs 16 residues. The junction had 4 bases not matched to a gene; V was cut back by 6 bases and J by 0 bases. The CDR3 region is CASRATSGSSYNEQFF. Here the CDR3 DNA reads TGTGCCAGCAGGGCCACTAGCGGGAGCTCCTACAATGAGCAGTTCTTC.

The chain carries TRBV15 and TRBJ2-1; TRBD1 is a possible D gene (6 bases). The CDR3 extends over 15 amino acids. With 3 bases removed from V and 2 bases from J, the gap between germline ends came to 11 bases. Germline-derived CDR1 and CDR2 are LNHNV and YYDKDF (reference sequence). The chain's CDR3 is CATSRLRDTYNEQFF. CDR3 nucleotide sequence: TGTGCCACCAGCAGGCTTCGGGACACCTACAATGAGCAGTTCTTC.